Below, 7 T cell receptor beta chains from the same sample are listed, as sequenced in a study of blood T cell repertoires in COVID-19. Profiling relied on immunoSEQ multiplex PCR, and the TCRdb table lists in-frame clones only, not all of them. The repertoire consists of about 200,000 clones, with about 80% occurring once and the leading ten covering roughly 2.6%. The sequenced sample was peripheral blood. The source of these receptors is a middle-aged woman with active or convalescent COVID-19.

This chain joins TRBV30 and TRBJ2-7, with TRBD1 matching over 7 bases. Germline CDR1 is GTSNPN and CDR2 is SVGIG (reference sequence). The CDR3 runs 12 residues. Losses at the gene ends were 1 base for V and 9 bases for J; bases not matched to a gene: 6. Here the CDR3 DNA reads TGTGCCTGGAGTGACGGTCCAGGGGGGCAGTACTTC. It translates to CAWSDGPGGQYF.

A single count supports this clone. This chain connects TRBV5-4 to TRBJ2-2; D gene ambiguous. CDR1 and CDR2 from the germline V gene are SGHNT and YYREEE (reference sequence). V was cut by 7 bases and J by 0 bases, with 13 bases left in between. The CDR3 has 15 residues. CDR3 nucleotide sequence: TGTGCCAGCGAGGTCGATTTCGCGAACACCGGGGAGCTGTTTTTT. Residues: CASEVDFANTGELFF.

This rearrangement joins TRBV7-9 to TRBJ2-3, with TRBD2 matching over 8 bases. The V gene's germline CDR1 is SEHNR and CDR2 FQNEAQ (reference sequence). This CDR3 is 13 amino acids long. The junction had 1 base not matched to a gene; V was cut back by 7 bases and J by 1 base. CDR3 sequence: CASTRGGTDTQYF. As DNA, the CDR3 is TGTGCCAGCACGCGGGGGGGCACAGATACGCAGTATTTT.

This sequence joins TRBV4-2 and TRBJ1-4; TRBD1 is a possible D gene (5 bases). Germline values: CDR1 LGHNA, CDR2 YNFKEQ. The CDR3 extends over 16 amino acids. The germline V and J ends were trimmed by 1 base and 4 bases, with 13 bases remaining between them. CDR3 bases: TGTGCCAGCAGCCAAGCTGCTGGGGGGGGTAATGAAAAACTGTTTTTT. This sequence encodes CASSQAAGGGNEKLFF.

The chain carries TRBV19 and TRBJ2-7; perhaps TRBD1 as D (6 bases). Trimming removed 6 bases from V and 1 base from J, with 16 bases in between. CDR3 length: 15 residues. Germline CDR1 and CDR2: LNHDA and SQIVND (reference sequence). CDR3 DNA: TGTGCCAGTAGACGCGACAGGTCACCTTCCTACGAGCAGTACTTC. It is translated as CASRRDRSPSYEQYF.

The CDR3 sequence: CASSLSPQGVGTEAFF. CDR3 nucleotide sequence: TGTGCCAGCAGCTTATCCCCGCAGGGCGTGGGCACTGAAGCTTTCTTT. The V call is TRBV7-2, the J call TRBJ1-1, with D possibly matching TRBD1 (5 bases). The CDR3 runs 16 residues. V dropped 2 bases and J dropped 4 bases, with 17 bases sitting between them. Germline-derived CDR1 and CDR2 are SGHTA and FQGNSA.

This clone appeared once. The chain employs TRBV30 and TRBJ1-3; D gene ambiguous. Germline values: CDR1 GTSNPN, CDR2 SVGIG (reference sequence). The germline V and J ends were trimmed by 0 bases and 2 bases, with 17 bases remaining between them. The CDR3 sequence is 17 residues long. The CDR3: CAWSVRSGMLPGNTIYF. CDR3 in DNA: TGTGCCTGGAGTGTAAGGTCCGGGATGCTCCCTGGAAACACCATATATTTT. Full variable domain (outside the CDR3, taken from reference TRBV30 and TRBJ1-3): SQTIHQWPATLVQPVGSPLSLECTVEGTSNPNLYWYRQAAGRGLQLLFYSVGIGQISSEVPQNLSASRPQDRQFILSSKKLLLSDSGFYLCAWSVRSGMLPGNTIYFGEGSWLTVV.